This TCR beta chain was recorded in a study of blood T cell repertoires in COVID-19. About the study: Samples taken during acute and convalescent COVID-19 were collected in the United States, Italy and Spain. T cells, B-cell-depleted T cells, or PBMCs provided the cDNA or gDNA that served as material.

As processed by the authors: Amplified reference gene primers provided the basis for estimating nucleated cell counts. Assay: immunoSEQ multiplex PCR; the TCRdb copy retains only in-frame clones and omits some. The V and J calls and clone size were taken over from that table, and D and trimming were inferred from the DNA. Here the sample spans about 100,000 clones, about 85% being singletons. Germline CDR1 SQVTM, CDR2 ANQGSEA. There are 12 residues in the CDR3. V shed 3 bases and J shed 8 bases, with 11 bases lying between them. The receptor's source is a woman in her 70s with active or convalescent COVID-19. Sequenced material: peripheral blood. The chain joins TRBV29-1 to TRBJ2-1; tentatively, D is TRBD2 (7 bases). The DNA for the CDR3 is TGCAGCGTTGATGGAGGGGGGGATGAGCAGTTCTTC. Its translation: CSVDGGGDEQFF.